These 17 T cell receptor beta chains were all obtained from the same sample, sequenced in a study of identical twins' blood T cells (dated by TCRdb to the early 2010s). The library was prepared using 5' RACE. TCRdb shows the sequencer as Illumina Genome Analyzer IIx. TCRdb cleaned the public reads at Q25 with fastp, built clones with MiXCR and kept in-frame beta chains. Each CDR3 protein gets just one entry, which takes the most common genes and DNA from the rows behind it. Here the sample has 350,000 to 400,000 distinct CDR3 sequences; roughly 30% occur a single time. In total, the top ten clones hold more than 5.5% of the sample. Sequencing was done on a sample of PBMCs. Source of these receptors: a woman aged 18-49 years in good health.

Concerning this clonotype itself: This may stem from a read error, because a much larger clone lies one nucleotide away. The DNA for the CDR3 is TGTGCCATCAATAGCAAGGGAGGGATTCAGCCCCGGCATTTT. This codes for CAINSKGGIQPRHF. The rearrangement uses TRBV10-3 and TRBJ1-5, with D hard to call. The CDR3 totals 14 residues. The V gene's germline CDR1 is ENHRY and CDR2 SYGVKD.

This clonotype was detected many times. For the CDR3, the DNA is TGCAGTGCAAGCTATGGGGATAGCAATCAGCCCCAGCATTTT. Translation gives CSASYGDSNQPQHF. This rearrangement joins TRBV20-1 to TRBJ1-5; unclear D gene. V was pared by 6 bases and J by 0 bases, with 12 bases between. This CDR3 region has 14 residues. Per germline, CDR1 DFQATT and CDR2 SNEGSKA (reference sequence).

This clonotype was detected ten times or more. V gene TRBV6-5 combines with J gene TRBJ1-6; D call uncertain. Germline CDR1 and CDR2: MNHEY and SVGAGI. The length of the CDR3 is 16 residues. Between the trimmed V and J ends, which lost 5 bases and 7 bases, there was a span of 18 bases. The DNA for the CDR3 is TGTGCCAGCAGTCCTACCCCATTAGTGGGAAATTCACCCCTCCACTTT. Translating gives CASSPTPLVGNSPLHF.

CDR3 sequence (DNA): TGTGCCAGCAGGCCATTAGGGTCCTACAATGAGCAGTTCTTC. This codes for CASRPLGSYNEQFF. The J gene is TRBJ2-1, the V gene TRBV14; D gene unclear. With 6 bases removed from V and 1 base from J, the gap between germline ends came to 10 bases. Germline V gives CDR1 SGHDN, CDR2 FVKESK. The CDR3 consists of 14 residues. Based on the CDR3 plus reference TRBV14 and TRBJ2-1, the full variable domain is EAGVTQFPSHSVIEKGQTVTLRCDPISGHDNLYWYRRVMGKEIKFLLHFVKESKQDESGMPNNRFLAERTGGTYSTLKVQPAELEDSGVYFCASRPLGSYNEQFFGPGTRLTVL.

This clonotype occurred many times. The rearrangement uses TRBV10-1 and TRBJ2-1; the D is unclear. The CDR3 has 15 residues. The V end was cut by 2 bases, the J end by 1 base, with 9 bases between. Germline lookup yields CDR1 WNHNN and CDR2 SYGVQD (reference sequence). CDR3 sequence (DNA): TGCGCCAGCAGTGAGCTAGTGGGATCCTACAATGAGCAGTTCTTC. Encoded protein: CASSELVGSYNEQFF.

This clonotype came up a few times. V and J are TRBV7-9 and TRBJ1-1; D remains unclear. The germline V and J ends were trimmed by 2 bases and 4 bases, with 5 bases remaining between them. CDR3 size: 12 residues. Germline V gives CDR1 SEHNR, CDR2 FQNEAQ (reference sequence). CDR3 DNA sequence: TGTGCCAGCAGCTTAATAGGCACTGAAGCTTTCTTT. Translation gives CASSLIGTEAFF.

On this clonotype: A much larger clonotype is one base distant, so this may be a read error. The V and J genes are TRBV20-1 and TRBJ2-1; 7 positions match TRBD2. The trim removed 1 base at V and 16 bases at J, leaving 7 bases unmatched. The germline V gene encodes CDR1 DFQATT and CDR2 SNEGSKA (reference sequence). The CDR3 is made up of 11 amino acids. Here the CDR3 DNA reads TGCAGTGCTAGAGGTCGCGGGAGAGATTTCTTC. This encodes CSARGRGRDFF.

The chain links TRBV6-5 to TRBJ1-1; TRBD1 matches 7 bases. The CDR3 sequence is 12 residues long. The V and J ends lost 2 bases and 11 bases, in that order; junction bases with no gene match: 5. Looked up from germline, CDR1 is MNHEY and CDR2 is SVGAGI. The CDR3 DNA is TGTGCCAGCAGTTACAAGAACAGGGGTGCTTTCTTT. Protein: CASSYKNRGAFF.

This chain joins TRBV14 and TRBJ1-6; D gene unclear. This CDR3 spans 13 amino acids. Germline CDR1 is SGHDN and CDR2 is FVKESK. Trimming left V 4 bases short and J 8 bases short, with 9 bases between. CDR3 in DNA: TGTGCCAGCAGCCTGATCGGTGATTCACCCCTCCACTTT. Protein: CASSLIGDSPLHF. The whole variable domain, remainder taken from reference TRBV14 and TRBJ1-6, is EAGVTQFPSHSVIEKGQTVTLRCDPISGHDNLYWYRRVMGKEIKFLLHFVKESKQDESGMPNNRFLAERTGGTYSTLKVQPAELEDSGVYFCASSLIGDSPLHFGNGTRLTVT.

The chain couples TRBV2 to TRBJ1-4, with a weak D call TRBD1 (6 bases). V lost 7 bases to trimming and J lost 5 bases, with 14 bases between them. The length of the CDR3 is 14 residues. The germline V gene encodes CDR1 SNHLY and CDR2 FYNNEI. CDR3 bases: TGTGCCAGCACGGTGGGGGGGCGGAATGAAAAACTGTTTTTT. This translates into CASTVGGRNEKLFF.

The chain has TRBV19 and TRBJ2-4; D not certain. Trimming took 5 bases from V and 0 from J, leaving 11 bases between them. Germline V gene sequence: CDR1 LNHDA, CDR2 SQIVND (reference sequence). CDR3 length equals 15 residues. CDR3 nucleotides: TGTGCCAGTAGTGATCCCCCTCTAGCCAAAAACATTCAGTACTTC. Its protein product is CASSDPPLAKNIQYF.

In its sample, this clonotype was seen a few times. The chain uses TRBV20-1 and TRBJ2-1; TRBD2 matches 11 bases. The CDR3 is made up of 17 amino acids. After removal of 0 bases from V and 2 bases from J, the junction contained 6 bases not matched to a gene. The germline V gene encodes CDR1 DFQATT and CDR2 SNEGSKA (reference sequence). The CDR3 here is CSARDLELAGAYNEQFF. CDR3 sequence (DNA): TGCAGTGCTAGAGATCTCGAACTAGCGGGAGCCTACAATGAGCAGTTCTTC.

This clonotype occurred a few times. The CDR3 DNA follows: TGTGCCAGCAGTTTACGGGGGGGGTACACAGATACGCAGTATTTT. This gives the protein CASSLRGGYTDTQYF. The chain is built from TRBV28 and TRBJ2-3; 8 bases line up with TRBD2. The CDR3 runs to 15 residues. The V gene's germline CDR1 is MDHEN and CDR2 SYDVKM. Trimming removed 2 bases from V and 2 bases from J; junction bases left unmatched: 3.

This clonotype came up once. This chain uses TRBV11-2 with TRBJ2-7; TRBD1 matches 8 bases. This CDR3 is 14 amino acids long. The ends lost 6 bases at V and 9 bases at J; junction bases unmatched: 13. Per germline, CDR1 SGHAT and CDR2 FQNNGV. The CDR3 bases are TGTGCCAGCAGTCCGACAGGGGCCATATATGTGCAGTACTTC. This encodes CASSPTGAIYVQYF.

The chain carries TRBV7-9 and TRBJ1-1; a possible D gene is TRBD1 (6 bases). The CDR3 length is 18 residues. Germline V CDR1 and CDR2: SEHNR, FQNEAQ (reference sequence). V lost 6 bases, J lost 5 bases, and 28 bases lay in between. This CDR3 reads CASSIGGGQTTQTTEAFF. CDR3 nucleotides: TGTGCCAGCAGTATTGGGGGGGGGCAGACAACACAAACGACTGAAGCTTTCTTT.

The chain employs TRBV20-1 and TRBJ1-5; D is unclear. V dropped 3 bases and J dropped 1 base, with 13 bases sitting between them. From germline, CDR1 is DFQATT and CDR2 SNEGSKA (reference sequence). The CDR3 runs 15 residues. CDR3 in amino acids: CSARGIGSSNQPQHF. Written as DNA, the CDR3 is TGCAGTGCTAGGGGCATTGGGTCGAGCAATCAGCCCCAGCATTTT.

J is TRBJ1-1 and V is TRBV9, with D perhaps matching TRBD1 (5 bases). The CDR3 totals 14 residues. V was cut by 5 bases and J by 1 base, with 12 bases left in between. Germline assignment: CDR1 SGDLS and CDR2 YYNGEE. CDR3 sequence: CASRVGGSNTEAFF. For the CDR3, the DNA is TGTGCCAGCAGAGTTGGGGGATCGAACACTGAAGCTTTCTTT.